This is a list of T cell receptor beta chains from one sample in a study of blood T cells in healthy people across ages. TCRdb reprocessed the 5' RACE reads with MiXCR, giving one entry per CDR3 protein. The sample shows hundreds of thousands of distinct CDR3 sequences, 40% to 50% of them seen only once. The sequenced sample was blood. The receptors were sampled from a man older than 75 in good health. Both conserved end residues are part of each CDR3. A D gene is named only where the DNA matches it firmly. The size entry is marked missing in some rows and otherwise reads once, few, many or a size class.

V gene: TRBV30
clone size: NA
D gene: NA
J gene: TRBJ2-5
CDR3 DNA: TGTGCCTGGAGTGTTACAGACTGGGCGGAGACCCAGTACTTC
CDR3 protein: CAWSVTDWAETQYF

V gene: TRBV9
clone size: NA
D gene: NA
J gene: TRBJ2-1
CDR3 DNA: TGTGCCAATGTCCGGGACTCACTTTACAATGAGCAGTTCTTC
CDR3 protein: CANVRDSLYNEQFF

V gene: TRBV3-1
clone size: NA
D gene: NA
J gene: TRBJ1-1
CDR3 DNA: TGTGCCAGCAGCCAAAGTTGGGGAGAAGCTTTCTTT
CDR3 protein: CASSQSWGEAFF

V gene: TRBV18
clone size: few
D gene: NA
J gene: TRBJ2-3
CDR3 DNA: TGTGCCAGCTCACCCGGGGCCATGAGGACAGATACGCAGTATTTT
CDR3 protein: CASSPGAMRTDTQYF

V gene: TRBV18
clone size: NA
D gene: NA
J gene: TRBJ2-7
CDR3 DNA: TGTGCCAGCTCGTCAGCTACAGGGAACGTGCAGTACTTC
CDR3 protein: CASSSATGNVQYF

V gene: TRBV7-8
clone size: many
D gene: NA
J gene: TRBJ2-3
CDR3 DNA: TGTGCCAGCAGCCCCCCGAGGTGGGGGGGACAAGATACGCAGTATTTT
CDR3 protein: CASSPPRWGGQDTQYF

V gene: TRBV9
clone size: NA
D gene: NA
J gene: TRBJ2-7
CDR3 DNA: TGTGCCAGCAGCCGGACGGCGCTCTCCTACGAGCAGTACTTC
CDR3 protein: CASSRTALSYEQYF

V gene: TRBV4-1
clone size: many
D gene: TRBD2
J gene: TRBJ2-5
CDR3 DNA: TGCGCCAGCAGCCAAGACAGCGGGATCTCCAATGAGCAGTACTTC
CDR3 protein: CASSQDSGISNEQYF

V gene: TRBV14
clone size: NA
D gene: NA
J gene: TRBJ1-1
CDR3 DNA: TGTGCCAGCAGCCAAGACCTTCAGAGAGAAGCTTTCTTT
CDR3 protein: CASSQDLQREAFF

V gene: TRBV11-1
clone size: few
D gene: NA
J gene: TRBJ1-1
CDR3 DNA: TGTGCCAGCAGACAAACCGGGACACCGAACACTGAAGCTTTCTTT
CDR3 protein: CASRQTGTPNTEAFF

V gene: TRBV30
clone size: NA
D gene: NA
J gene: TRBJ2-7
CDR3 DNA: TGTGCCTGGAGTGTACTGAGCAGTGACGAGCAGTACTTC
CDR3 protein: CAWSVLSSDEQYF

V gene: TRBV29-1
clone size: few
D gene: NA
J gene: TRBJ1-2
CDR3 DNA: TGCAGCGTTGAACTCACCCTAAAGGGCTACACCTTC
CDR3 protein: CSVELTLKGYTF

V gene: TRBV2
clone size: NA
D gene: NA
J gene: TRBJ1-1
CDR3 DNA: TGTGCCAGCAGTGAGGCGGAGGGTTTAAATGCTTTCTTT
CDR3 protein: CASSEAEGLNAFF

V gene: TRBV7-2
clone size: NA
D gene: NA
J gene: TRBJ2-7
CDR3 DNA: TGTGCCAGCAGACCCCAGGGGTTCGGGTACGAGCAGTACTTC
CDR3 protein: CASRPQGFGYEQYF

V gene: TRBV2
clone size: NA
D gene: NA
J gene: TRBJ2-1
CDR3 DNA: TGTGCCGGAGGGATCTACAATGAGCAGTTCTTC
CDR3 protein: CAGGIYNEQFF

V gene: TRBV10-3
clone size: NA
D gene: TRBD2
J gene: TRBJ2-7
CDR3 DNA: TGTGCCATCAGTGAGTCTGGCCTAGCGGGGGGATACGAGCAGTACTTC
CDR3 protein: CAISESGLAGGYEQYF

V gene: TRBV27
clone size: NA
D gene: TRBD1
J gene: TRBJ2-7
CDR3 DNA: TGTGCCAGCAGCAGACAGGGACCCCTCGGCGAGCAGTACTTC
CDR3 protein: CASSRQGPLGEQYF

V gene: TRBV29-1
clone size: few
D gene: NA
J gene: TRBJ1-2
CDR3 DNA: TGCAGCGTTGGGGGCCCATACTCCGCGGGTGGCTACACCTTC
CDR3 protein: CSVGGPYSAGGYTF

V gene: TRBV9
clone size: few
D gene: NA
J gene: TRBJ2-6
CDR3 DNA: TGTGCCTCCGGACAACTCTCTGGGGCCAACGTCCTGACTTTC
CDR3 protein: CASGQLSGANVLTF

V gene: TRBV2
clone size: once
D gene: NA
J gene: TRBJ2-3
CDR3 DNA: TGTGCCAGCAGTGAAGCGCACGGTACGCAGTATTTT
CDR3 protein: CASSEAHGTQYF

V gene: TRBV7-2
clone size: NA
D gene: TRBD1
J gene: TRBJ1-2
CDR3 DNA: TGTGCCAGCAGCACCCGACAGGGTGTCGACGGCTACACCTTC
CDR3 protein: CASSTRQGVDGYTF

V gene: TRBV10-2
clone size: NA
D gene: TRBD2
J gene: TRBJ2-2
CDR3 DNA: TGCGCCAGTAGTAGCGGGAGATTTACCGGGGAGCTGTTTTTT
CDR3 protein: CASSSGRFTGELFF

V gene: TRBV28
clone size: NA
D gene: TRBD2
J gene: TRBJ2-7
CDR3 DNA: TGTGCCAGCAGTTTATCATGGATAGCGGGAGGCGAGCAGTACTTC
CDR3 protein: CASSLSWIAGGEQYF

V gene: TRBV3-1
clone size: few
D gene: NA
J gene: TRBJ2-7
CDR3 DNA: TGTGCCAGCAGCCAGGACGGAACTTACGGCTCCTACGAGCAGTACTTC
CDR3 protein: CASSQDGTYGSYEQYF

V gene: TRBV6-2/TRBV6-3
clone size: many
D gene: NA
J gene: TRBJ2-7
CDR3 DNA: TGTGCCAGCAGTGATACAAGATACGAGCAGTACTTC
CDR3 protein: CASSDTRYEQYF

V gene: TRBV6-1
clone size: NA
D gene: NA
J gene: TRBJ1-1
CDR3 DNA: TGTGCCAGCAGTGGAAAACAGGGATTCGCTGAAGCTTTCTTT
CDR3 protein: CASSGKQGFAEAFF

V gene: TRBV9
clone size: NA
D gene: NA
J gene: TRBJ2-7
CDR3 DNA: TGTGCCAGCAGCCCCCAGATCAGCCACGAGCAGTACTTC
CDR3 protein: CASSPQISHEQYF

V gene: TRBV6-2/TRBV6-3
clone size: NA
D gene: NA
J gene: TRBJ2-1
CDR3 DNA: TGTGCCAGCAGTTACGATAAAAAGTCCCACAATGAGCAGTTCTTC
CDR3 protein: CASSYDKKSHNEQFF

V gene: TRBV7-2
clone size: NA
D gene: TRBD2
J gene: TRBJ2-5
CDR3 DNA: TGTGCCAGCAGCCCCCCCGGACTAGGAGAGACCCAGTACTTC
CDR3 protein: CASSPPGLGETQYF

V gene: TRBV6-2/TRBV6-3
clone size: many
D gene: NA
J gene: TRBJ2-5
CDR3 DNA: TGTGCCAGCAGTTACCGTCGGGAGACCCAGTACTTC
CDR3 protein: CASSYRRETQYF

V gene: TRBV5-1
clone size: few
D gene: TRBD1
J gene: TRBJ2-7
CDR3 DNA: TGCGCCAGCAGCTTACAACCGGGACAGGGGGCCGACGAGCAGTACTTC
CDR3 protein: CASSLQPGQGADEQYF

V gene: TRBV6-2/TRBV6-3
clone size: NA
D gene: NA
J gene: TRBJ1-1
CDR3 DNA: TGTGCCAGCAGTCAACTTACACTGAACACTGAAGCTTTCTTT
CDR3 protein: CASSQLTLNTEAFF

V gene: TRBV7-2
clone size: NA
D gene: TRBD1
J gene: TRBJ2-5
CDR3 DNA: TGTGCCGGCAGCTTAGCACAGGGGACCGAGACCCAGTACTTC
CDR3 protein: CAGSLAQGTETQYF

V gene: TRBV27
clone size: few
D gene: NA
J gene: TRBJ2-5
CDR3 DNA: TGTGCCAGCAGACACGATCGGACAGTCCAAGAGACCCAGTACTTC
CDR3 protein: CASRHDRTVQETQYF

V gene: TRBV7-2
clone size: many
D gene: TRBD2
J gene: TRBJ2-3
CDR3 DNA: TGTGCCAGCACCCCCAAGAGACTAGCGGCTAGCACAGATACGCAGTATTTT
CDR3 protein: CASTPKRLAASTDTQYF

V gene: TRBV2
clone size: NA
D gene: TRBD2
J gene: TRBJ2-1
CDR3 DNA: TGTGCCAGCACCCGGGAGGGCGGGGGGAGGTACAATGAGCAGTTCTTC
CDR3 protein: CASTREGGGRYNEQFF

V gene: TRBV20-1
clone size: NA
D gene: TRBD2
J gene: TRBJ2-7
CDR3 DNA: TGCAGTGCTAAGTCAGCGGGGGGCCTATCCTACGAGCAGTACTTC
CDR3 protein: CSAKSAGGLSYEQYF

V gene: TRBV29-1
clone size: few
D gene: TRBD1
J gene: TRBJ2-1
CDR3 DNA: TGCAGCGCGACGGACAGGACCGGCGACAATGAGCAGTTCTTC
CDR3 protein: CSATDRTGDNEQFF

V gene: TRBV6-5
clone size: few
D gene: TRBD1
J gene: TRBJ2-6
CDR3 DNA: TGTGCCAGCAGTCTACAACGTCGGGGACAGGTTAAGATTGGGGCCAACGTCCTGACTTTC
CDR3 protein: CASSLQRRGQVKIGANVLTF

V gene: TRBV6-2/TRBV6-3
clone size: once
D gene: TRBD2
J gene: TRBJ2-1
CDR3 DNA: TGTGCCAGCAGGGTGACTAGCGGGCCTTCCTACAATGAGCAGTTCTTC
CDR3 protein: CASRVTSGPSYNEQFF

V gene: TRBV6-2/TRBV6-3
clone size: few
D gene: NA
J gene: TRBJ1-2
CDR3 DNA: TGTGCCAGCAGCAGGTCTGACTATGGCTACACCTTC
CDR3 protein: CASSRSDYGYTF

V gene: TRBV11-2
clone size: NA
D gene: NA
J gene: TRBJ2-7
CDR3 DNA: TGTGCCAGCAGCTTAGATCGTCCCGGGCAGGGGGGGTCCTACGAGCAGTACTTC
CDR3 protein: CASSLDRPGQGGSYEQYF

V gene: TRBV28
clone size: few
D gene: NA
J gene: TRBJ2-7
CDR3 DNA: TGTGCCAGCCACACGAGCGACACGCCGCCTACATACGAGCAGTACTTC
CDR3 protein: CASHTSDTPPTYEQYF

V gene: TRBV4-2
clone size: NA
D gene: TRBD2
J gene: TRBJ2-3
CDR3 DNA: TGTGCCAGCAGCGCCCAGACTAGCGGCACAGATACGCAGTATTTT
CDR3 protein: CASSAQTSGTDTQYF

V gene: TRBV15
clone size: NA
D gene: TRBD2
J gene: TRBJ2-7
CDR3 DNA: TGTGCCACCAGCCTAGGGCTAGCGGGATCCTACGAGCAGTACTTC
CDR3 protein: CATSLGLAGSYEQYF

V gene: TRBV2
clone size: few
D gene: TRBD1
J gene: TRBJ1-2
CDR3 DNA: TGTGCCAGCAGTGAAGGGGCAGAGGGGGGGGCAGGGGGCCCCCTCTATGGCTACACCTTC
CDR3 protein: CASSEGAEGGAGGPLYGYTF

V gene: TRBV12-3/TRBV12-4
clone size: few
D gene: NA
J gene: TRBJ2-7
CDR3 DNA: TGTGCCAGCAGTTTAGCTGGGGGCCTCTCCTACGAGCAGTACTTC
CDR3 protein: CASSLAGGLSYEQYF